This T cell receptor beta chain derives from a study of blood T cell repertoires in COVID-19. Study information: Material from acute and convalescent COVID-19 was sourced from the United States, Italy and Spain.

Sequencing was performed with immunoSEQ multiplex PCR; in TCRdb, only in-frame clones are kept and a portion is missing. The sample has about 270,000 clones, approximately 82% seen once. In germline, CDR1 is MNHEY, CDR2 SVGEGT. CDR3 length equals 14 residues. With 2 bases removed from V and 5 bases from J, the gap between germline ends came to 12 bases. In this sample, this clone turned up once. The clonotype comes from a woman under 30 with acute or convalescent COVID-19. Sample: peripheral blood. This chain connects TRBV6-2 or TRBV6-3 to TRBJ1-1; no clear D gene. The CDR3 DNA follows: TGTGCCAGCAGTTACCGGGTTCGGAATACTGAAGCTTTCTTT. This sequence encodes CASSYRVRNTEAFF.